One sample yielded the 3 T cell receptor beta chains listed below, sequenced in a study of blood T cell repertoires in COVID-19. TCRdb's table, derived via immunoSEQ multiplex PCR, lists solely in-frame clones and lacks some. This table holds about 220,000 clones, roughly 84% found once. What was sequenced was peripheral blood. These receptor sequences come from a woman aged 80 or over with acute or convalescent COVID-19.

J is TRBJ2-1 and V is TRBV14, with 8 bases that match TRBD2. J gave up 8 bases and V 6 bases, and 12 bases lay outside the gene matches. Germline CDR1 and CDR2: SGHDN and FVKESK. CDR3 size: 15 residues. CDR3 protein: CASSFGGGLIDEQFF. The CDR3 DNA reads TGTGCCAGCAGTTTCGGGGGGGGTTTAATCGATGAGCAGTTCTTC.

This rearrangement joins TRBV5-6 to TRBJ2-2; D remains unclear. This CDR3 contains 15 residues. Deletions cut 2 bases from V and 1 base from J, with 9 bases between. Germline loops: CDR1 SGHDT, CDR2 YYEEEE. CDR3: CASSFGSVNTGELFF. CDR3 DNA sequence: TGTGCCAGCAGCTTCGGGTCGGTGAACACCGGGGAGCTGTTTTTT. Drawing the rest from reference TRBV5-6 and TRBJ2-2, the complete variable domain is DAGVTQSPTHLIKTRGQQVTLRCSPKSGHDTVSWYQQALGQGPQFIFQYYEEEERQRGNFPDRFSGHQFPNYSSELNVNALLLGDSALYLCASSFGSVNTGELFFGEGSRLTVL.

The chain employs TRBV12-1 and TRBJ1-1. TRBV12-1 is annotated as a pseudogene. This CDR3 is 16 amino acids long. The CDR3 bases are TGTGCCAGCAGCACCCTAGAAGGGGGGGCGAGCACTGAAGCTTTCTTT. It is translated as CASSTLEGGASTEAFF.